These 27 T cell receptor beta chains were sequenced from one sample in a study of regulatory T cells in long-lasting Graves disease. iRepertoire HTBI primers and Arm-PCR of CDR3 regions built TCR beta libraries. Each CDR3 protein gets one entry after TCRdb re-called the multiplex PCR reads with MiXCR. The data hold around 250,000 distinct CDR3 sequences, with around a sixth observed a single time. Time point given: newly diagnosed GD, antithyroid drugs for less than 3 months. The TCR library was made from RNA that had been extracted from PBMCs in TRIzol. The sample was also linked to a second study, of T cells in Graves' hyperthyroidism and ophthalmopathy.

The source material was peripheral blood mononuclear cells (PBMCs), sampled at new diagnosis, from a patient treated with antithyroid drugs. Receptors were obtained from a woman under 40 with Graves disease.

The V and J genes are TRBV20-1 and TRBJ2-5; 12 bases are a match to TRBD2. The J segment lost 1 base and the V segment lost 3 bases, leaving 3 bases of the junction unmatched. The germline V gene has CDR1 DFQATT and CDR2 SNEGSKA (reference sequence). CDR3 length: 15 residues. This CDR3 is CSARTSGGLQETQYF. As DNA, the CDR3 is TGCAGTGCTAGGACTAGCGGGGGACTCCAAGAGACCCAGTACTTC.

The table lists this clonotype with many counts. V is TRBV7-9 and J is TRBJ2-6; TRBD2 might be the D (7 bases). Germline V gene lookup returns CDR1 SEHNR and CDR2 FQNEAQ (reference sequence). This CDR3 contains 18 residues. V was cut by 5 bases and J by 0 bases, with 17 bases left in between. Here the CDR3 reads CASSVTGRGASGANVLTF. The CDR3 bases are TGTGCCAGCAGCGTTACAGGGAGGGGGGCCTCTGGGGCCAACGTCCTGACTTTC. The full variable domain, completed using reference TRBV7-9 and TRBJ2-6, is DTGVSQNPRHKITKRGQNVTFRCDPISEHNRLYWYRQTLGQGPEFLTYFQNEAQLEKSRLLSDRFSAERPKGSFSTLEIQRTEQGDSAMYLCASSVTGRGASGANVLTFGAGSRLTVL.

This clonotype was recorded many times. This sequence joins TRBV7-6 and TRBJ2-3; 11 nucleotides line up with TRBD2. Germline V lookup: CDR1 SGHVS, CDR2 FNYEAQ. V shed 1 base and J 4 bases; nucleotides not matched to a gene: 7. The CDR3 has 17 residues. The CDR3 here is CASSLGGSGGAADTQYF. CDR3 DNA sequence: TGTGCCAGCAGCTTAGGTGGTAGCGGGGGGGCCGCAGATACGCAGTATTTT.

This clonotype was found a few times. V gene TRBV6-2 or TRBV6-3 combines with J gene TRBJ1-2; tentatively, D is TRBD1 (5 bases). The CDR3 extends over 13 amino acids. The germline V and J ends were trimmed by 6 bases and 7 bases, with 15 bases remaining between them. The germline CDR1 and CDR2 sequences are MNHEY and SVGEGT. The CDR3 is CASSELPQGGYTF. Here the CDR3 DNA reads TGTGCCAGCAGCGAACTGCCGCAGGGTGGCTACACCTTC.

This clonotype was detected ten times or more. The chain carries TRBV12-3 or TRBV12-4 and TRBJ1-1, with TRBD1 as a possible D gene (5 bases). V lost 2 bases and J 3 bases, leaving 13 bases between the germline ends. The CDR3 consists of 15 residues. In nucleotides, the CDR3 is TGTGCCAGCAGTTTATGGGACTTACGGGACACTGAAGCTTTCTTT. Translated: CASSLWDLRDTEAFF.

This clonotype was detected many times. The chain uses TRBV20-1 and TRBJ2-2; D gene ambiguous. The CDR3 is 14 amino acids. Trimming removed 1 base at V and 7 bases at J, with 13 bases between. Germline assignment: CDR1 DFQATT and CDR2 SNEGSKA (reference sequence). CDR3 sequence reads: CSARVDRVNGELFF. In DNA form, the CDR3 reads TGCAGTGCTAGAGTAGATCGGGTGAACGGGGAGCTGTTTTTT.

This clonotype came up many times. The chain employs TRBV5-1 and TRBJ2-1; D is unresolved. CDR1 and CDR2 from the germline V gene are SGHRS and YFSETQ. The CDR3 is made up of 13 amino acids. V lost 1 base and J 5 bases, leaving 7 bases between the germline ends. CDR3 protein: CASSLLADNEQFF. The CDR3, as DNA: TGCGCCAGCAGCTTGCTTGCTGACAATGAGCAGTTCTTC. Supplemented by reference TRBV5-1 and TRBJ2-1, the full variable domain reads KAGVTQTPRYLIKTRGQQVTLSCSPISGHRSVSWYQQTPGQGLQFLFEYFSETQRNKGNFPGRFSGRQFSNSRSEMNVSTLELGDSALYLCASSLLADNEQFFGPGTRLTVL.

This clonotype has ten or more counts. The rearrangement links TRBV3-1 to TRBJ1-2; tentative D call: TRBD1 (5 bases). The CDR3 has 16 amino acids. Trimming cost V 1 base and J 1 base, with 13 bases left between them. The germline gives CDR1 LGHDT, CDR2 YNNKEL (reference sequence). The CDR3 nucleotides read TGTGCCAGCAGCCAAGGTCGACAGAGATATAACTATGGCTACACCTTC. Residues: CASSQGRQRYNYGYTF.

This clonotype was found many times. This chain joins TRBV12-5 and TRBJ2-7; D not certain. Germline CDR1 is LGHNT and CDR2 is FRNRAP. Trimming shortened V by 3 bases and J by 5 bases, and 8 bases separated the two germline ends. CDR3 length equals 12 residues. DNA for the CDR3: TGTGCTAGTGGTTTTATTGCAGACGAGCAGTACTTC. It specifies CASGFIADEQYF.

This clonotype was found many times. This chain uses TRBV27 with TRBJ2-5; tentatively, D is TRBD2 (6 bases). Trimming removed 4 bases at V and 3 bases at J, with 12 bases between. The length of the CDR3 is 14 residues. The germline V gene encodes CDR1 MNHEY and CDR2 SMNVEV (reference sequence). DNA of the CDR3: TGTGCCAGCAGTTGGCGGGGCGGAGAAGAGACCCAGTACTTC. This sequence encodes CASSWRGGEETQYF.

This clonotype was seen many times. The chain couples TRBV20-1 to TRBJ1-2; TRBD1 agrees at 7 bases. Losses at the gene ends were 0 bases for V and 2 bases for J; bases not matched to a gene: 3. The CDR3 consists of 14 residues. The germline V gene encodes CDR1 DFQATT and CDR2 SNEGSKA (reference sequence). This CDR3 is CSARERTGNYGYTF. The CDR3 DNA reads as TGCAGTGCTAGAGAAAGGACAGGCAACTATGGCTACACCTTC.

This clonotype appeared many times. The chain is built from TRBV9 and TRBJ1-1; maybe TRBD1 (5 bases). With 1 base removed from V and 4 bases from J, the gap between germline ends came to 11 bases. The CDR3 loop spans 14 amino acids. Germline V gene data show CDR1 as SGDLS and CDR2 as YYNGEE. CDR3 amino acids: CASSVSSGGTEAFF. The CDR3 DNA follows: TGTGCCAGCAGCGTATCCAGCGGGGGCACTGAAGCTTTCTTT.

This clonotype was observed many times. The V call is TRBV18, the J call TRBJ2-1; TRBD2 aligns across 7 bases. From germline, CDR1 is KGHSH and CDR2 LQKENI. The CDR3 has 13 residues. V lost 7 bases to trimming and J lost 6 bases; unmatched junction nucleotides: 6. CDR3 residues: CASLQTSLNEQFF. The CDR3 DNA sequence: TGTGCCAGCTTACAGACTAGCCTCAATGAGCAGTTCTTC.

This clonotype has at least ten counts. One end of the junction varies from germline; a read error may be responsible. CDR3 bases: TGCAGCGTGGAAGGCTTCTCTGGAAACACCATATATTTT. This codes for CSVEGFSGNTIYF. This chain connects TRBV29-1 to TRBJ1-3, with unresolved D. Germline assignment: CDR1 SQVTM and CDR2 ANQGSEA. CDR3 length equals 13 residues. The full variable domain, in which reference TRBV29-1 and TRBJ1-3 provide the parts outside the CDR3, is SAVISQKPSRDICQRGTSLTIQCQVDSQVTMMFWYRQQPGQSLTLIATANQGSEATYESGFVIDKFPISRPNLTFSTLTVSNMSPEDSSIYLCSVEGFSGNTIYFGEGSWLTVV.

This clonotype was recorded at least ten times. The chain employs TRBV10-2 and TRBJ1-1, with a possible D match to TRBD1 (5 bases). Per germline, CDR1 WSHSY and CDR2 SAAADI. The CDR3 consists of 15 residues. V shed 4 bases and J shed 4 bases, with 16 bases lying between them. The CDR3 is CASSVTGIESTEAFF. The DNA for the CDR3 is TGCGCCAGCAGTGTTACAGGAATCGAGAGCACTGAAGCTTTCTTT.

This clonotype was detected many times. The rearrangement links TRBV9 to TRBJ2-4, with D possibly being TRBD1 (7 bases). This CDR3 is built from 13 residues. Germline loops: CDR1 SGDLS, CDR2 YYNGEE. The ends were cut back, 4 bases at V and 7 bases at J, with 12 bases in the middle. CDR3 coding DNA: TGTGCCAGCAGCCCGCCAGGGGGGAACATTCAGTACTTC. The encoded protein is CASSPPGGNIQYF. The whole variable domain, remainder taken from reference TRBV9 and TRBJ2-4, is DSGVTQTPKHLITATGQRVTLRCSPRSGDLSVYWYQQSLDQGLQFLIQYYNGEERAKGNILERFSAQQFPDLHSELNLSSLELGDSALYFCASSPPGGNIQYFGAGTRLSVL.

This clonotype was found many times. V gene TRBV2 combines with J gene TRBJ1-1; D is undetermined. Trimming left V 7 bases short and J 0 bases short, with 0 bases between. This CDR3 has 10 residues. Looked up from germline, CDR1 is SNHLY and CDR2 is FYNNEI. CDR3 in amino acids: CASMNTEAFF. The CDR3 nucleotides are TGTGCCAGCATGAACACTGAAGCTTTCTTT. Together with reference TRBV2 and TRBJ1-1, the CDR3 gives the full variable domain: EPEVTQTPSHQVTQMGQEVILRCVPISNHLYFYWYRQILGQKVEFLVSFYNNEISEKSEIFDDQFSVERPDGSNFTLKIRSTKLEDSAMYFCASMNTEAFFGQGTRLTVV.

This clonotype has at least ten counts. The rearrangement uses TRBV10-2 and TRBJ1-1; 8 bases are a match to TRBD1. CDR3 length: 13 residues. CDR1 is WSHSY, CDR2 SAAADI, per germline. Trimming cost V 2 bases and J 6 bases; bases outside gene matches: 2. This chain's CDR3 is CASSERTGSEAFF. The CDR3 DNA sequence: TGCGCCAGCAGTGAGAGGACAGGGTCTGAAGCTTTCTTT.

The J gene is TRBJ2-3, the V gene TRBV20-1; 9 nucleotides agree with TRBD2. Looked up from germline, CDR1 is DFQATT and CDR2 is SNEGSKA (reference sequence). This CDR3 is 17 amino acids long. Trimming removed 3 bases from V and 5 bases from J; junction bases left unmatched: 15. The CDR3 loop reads CSARSLAGPHRGDTQYF. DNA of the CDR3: TGCAGTGCTAGGAGTCTAGCGGGGCCCCACCGAGGAGATACGCAGTATTTT.

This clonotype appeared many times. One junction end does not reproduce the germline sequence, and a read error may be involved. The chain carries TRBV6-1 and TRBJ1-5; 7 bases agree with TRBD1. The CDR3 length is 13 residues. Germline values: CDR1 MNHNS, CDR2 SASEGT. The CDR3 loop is CATSGQASQPQHF. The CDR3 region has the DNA TGTGCCACCAGTGGACAGGCCTCTCAGCCCCAGCATTTT.

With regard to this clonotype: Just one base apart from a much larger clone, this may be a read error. The CDR3 spells CASSQDGGGNSPPHF. The CDR3 bases are TGCGCCAGCAGCCAAGATGGGGGCGGGAATTCACCCCCCCACTTT. The rearrangement uses TRBV4-1 and TRBJ1-6; perhaps TRBD1 as D (6 bases). Germline CDR1 is MGHRA and CDR2 is YSYEKL. The CDR3 consists of 15 residues.

The chain's CDR3 is CASRPTRSSYEQYF. As DNA, the CDR3 is TGTGCCAGTAGGCCGACTCGGAGCTCCTACGAGCAGTACTTC. The chain uses TRBV19 and TRBJ2-7, with unresolved D. Germline V CDR1 and CDR2: LNHDA, SQIVND (reference sequence). This CDR3 is 14 amino acids long. V lost 6 bases and J 0 bases, leaving 12 bases between the germline ends.

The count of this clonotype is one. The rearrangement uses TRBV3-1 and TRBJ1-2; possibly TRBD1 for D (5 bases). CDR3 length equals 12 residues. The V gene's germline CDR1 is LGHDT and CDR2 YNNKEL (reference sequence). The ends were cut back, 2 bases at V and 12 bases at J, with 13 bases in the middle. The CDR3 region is CASSQHGGGNTF. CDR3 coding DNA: TGTGCCAGCAGCCAACATGGGGGTGGAAACACCTTC.

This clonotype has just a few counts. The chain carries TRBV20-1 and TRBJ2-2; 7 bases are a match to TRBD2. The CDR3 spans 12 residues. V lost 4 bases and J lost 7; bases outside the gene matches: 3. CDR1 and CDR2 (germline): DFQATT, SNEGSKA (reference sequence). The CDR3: CSAMGGGGELFF. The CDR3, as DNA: TGCAGTGCTATGGGGGGGGGCGGGGAGCTGTTTTTT.

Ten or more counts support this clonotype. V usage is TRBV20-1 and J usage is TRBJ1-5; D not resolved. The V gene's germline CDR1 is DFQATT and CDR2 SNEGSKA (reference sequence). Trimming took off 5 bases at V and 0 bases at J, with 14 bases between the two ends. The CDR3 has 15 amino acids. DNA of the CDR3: TGCAGTGCTGGATCCCGGGCACATAGCAATCAGCCCCAGCATTTT. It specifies CSAGSRAHSNQPQHF.

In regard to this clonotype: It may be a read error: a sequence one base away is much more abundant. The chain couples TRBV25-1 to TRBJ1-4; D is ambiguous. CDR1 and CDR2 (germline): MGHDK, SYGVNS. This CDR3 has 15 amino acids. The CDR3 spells CASSEFSWRAEKLVF. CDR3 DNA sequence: TGTGCCAGCAGTGAATTCTCTTGGAGGGCAGAAAAACTGGTTTTT.

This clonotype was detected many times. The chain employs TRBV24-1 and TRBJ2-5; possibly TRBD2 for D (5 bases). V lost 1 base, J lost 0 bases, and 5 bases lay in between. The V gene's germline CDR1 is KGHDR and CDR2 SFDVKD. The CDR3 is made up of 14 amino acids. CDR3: CATSDFGNQETQYF. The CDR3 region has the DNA TGTGCCACCAGTGATTTCGGGAACCAAGAGACCCAGTACTTC.